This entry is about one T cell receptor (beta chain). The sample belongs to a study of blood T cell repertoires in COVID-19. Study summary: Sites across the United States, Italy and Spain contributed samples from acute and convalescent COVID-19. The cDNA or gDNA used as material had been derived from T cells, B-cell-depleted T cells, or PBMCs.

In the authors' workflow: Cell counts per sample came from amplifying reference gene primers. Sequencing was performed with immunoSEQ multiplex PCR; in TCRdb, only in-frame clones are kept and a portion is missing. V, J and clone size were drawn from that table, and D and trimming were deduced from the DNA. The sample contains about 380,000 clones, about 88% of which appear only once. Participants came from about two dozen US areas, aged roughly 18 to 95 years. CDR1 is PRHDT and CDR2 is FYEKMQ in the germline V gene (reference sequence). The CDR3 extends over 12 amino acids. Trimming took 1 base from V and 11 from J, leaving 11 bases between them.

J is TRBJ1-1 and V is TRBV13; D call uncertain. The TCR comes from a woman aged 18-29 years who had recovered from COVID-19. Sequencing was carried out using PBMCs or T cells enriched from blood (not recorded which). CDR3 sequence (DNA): TGTGCCAGCAGCTTAGTAGGAGGGCCGGCTTTCTTT. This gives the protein CASSLVGGPAFF.